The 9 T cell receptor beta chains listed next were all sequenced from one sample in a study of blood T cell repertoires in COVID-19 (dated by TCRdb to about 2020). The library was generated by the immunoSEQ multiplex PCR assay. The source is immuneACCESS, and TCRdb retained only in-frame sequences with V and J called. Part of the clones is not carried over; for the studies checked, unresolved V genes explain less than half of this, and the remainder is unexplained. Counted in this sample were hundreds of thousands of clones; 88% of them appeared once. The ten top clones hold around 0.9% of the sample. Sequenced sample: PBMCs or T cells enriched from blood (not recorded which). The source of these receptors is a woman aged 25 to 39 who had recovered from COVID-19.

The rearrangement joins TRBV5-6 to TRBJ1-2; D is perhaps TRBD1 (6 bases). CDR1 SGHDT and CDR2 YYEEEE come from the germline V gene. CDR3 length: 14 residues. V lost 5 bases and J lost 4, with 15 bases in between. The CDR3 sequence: CASRLKRGGYGYTF. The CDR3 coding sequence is TGTGCCAGCAGGCTAAAGAGGGGGGGCTATGGCTACACCTTC.

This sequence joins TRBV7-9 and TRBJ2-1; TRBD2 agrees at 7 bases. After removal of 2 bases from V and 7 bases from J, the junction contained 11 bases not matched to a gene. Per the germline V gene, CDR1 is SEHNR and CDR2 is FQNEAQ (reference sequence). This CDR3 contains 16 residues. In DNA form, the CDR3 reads TGTGCCAGCAGCTTATATCCGGGAGGTAGGGCGAATGAGCAGTTCTTC. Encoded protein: CASSLYPGGRANEQFF.

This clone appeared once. CDR3 sequence: CASRDRGPGELFF. CDR3 DNA: TGTGCCAGCAGGGACAGGGGGCCCGGGGAGCTGTTTTTT. This chain joins TRBV2 and TRBJ2-2; TRBD1 matches at 11 bases. Germline V gene lookup returns CDR1 SNHLY and CDR2 FYNNEI. Trimming at V came to 6 bases and at J to 6 bases, leaving 0 bases not matched to a gene. CDR3 length equals 13 residues.

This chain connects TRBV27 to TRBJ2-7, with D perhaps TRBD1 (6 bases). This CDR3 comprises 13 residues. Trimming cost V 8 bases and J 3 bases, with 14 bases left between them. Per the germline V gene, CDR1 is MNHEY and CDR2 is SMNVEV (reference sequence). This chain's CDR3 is CASSPQGSYEQYF. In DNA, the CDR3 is TGTGCCAGCTCCCCACAGGGAAGCTACGAGCAGTACTTC.

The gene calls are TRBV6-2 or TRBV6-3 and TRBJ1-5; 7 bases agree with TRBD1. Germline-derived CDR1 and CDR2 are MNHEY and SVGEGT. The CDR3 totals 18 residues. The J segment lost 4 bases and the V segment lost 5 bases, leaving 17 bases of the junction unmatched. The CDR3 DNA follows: TGTGCCAGCAGTCAGTACAGGGGCTCCCCTGTACGAAATCAGCCCCAGCATTTT. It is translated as CASSQYRGSPVRNQPQHF.

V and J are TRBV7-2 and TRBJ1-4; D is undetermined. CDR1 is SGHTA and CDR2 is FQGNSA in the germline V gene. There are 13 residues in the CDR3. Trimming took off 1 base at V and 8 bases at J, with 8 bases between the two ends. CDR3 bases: TGTGCCAGCAGCTTAGACCCCAGAGAAAAACTGTTTTTT. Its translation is CASSLDPREKLFF.

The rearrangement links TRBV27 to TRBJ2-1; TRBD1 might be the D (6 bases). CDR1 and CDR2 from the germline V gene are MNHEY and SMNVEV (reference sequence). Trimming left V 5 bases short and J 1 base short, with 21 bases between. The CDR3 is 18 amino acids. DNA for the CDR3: TGTGCCAGCAGTCCGGGTGGGGGTATGGGACATTCCTACAATGAGCAGTTCTTC. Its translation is CASSPGGGMGHSYNEQFF.

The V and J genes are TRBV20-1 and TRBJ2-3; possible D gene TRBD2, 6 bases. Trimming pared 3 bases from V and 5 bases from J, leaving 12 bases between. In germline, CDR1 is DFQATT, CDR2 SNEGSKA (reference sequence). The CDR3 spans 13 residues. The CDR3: CSASPGGVDTQYF. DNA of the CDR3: TGCAGTGCTAGTCCAGGAGGGGTAGATACGCAGTATTTT.

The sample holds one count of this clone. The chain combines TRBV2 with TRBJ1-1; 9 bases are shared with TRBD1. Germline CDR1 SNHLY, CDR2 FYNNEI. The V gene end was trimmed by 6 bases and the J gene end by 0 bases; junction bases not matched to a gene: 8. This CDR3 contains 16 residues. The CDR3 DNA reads TGTGCCAGCAGGTGGGGGACAGGGAAGATGAACACTGAAGCTTTCTTT. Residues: CASRWGTGKMNTEAFF.